This TCR beta chain was identified in a study of spatial heterogeneity in lung cancer. Study summary: Beta-chain sequences were consistently detected more often than alpha-chain sequences. Each unique TCR and UMI combination was seen more than ten times on average in raw reads.

In its sample, this clonotype ranks as large (0.1 to 1%). Each CDR3 protein gets one entry after TCRdb re-called the 5' RACE reads with MiXCR. The top ten clones hold approximately 10% of a sample with 1,500 or so distinct CDR3 sequences, under 9% of them seen once. Noted time point: sample taken at primary tumor resection. Tumor, nontumor lung or frozen PBMC supplied whole RNA, sequenced without sorting. The CDR3 covers 13 residues. Germline CDR1 MDHEN, CDR2 SYDVKM. Trimming took 7 bases from V and 4 from J; bases not matched to a gene: 7. The specimen comprised normal lung tissue next to the tumor, sampled at surgery. The V call is TRBV28, the J call TRBJ2-7; TRBD2 agrees at 7 bases. This receptor was taken from a female donor with early-stage non-small cell lung cancer. The CDR3 region is CASTPGGTYEQYF. CDR3 sequence (DNA): TGTGCCAGCACACCGGGAGGTACGTACGAGCAGTACTTC.